Presented here are 18 T cell receptor beta chains from one specimen sequenced in a study of PD-1 blockade in classical Hodgkin lymphoma. The patients all showed relapse after autologous stem cell transplantation, while their brentuximab vedotin exposure varied. The data were produced by immunoSEQ multiplex PCR, yet TCRdb's version contains in-frame clones alone and is incomplete. The table lists about 86,000 clones, 89% of them singletons. The source material was peripheral blood mononuclear cells (PBMCs), sampled at baseline. The receptor set was obtained from a human donor with classical Hodgkin lymphoma.

The gene calls are TRBV2 and TRBJ1-1; possibly TRBD1 for D (6 bases). CDR3 length equals 14 residues. The V gene's germline CDR1 is SNHLY and CDR2 FYNNEI. Trimming stripped 8 bases from V and 7 bases from J, with 20 bases between. The CDR3 DNA follows: TGTGCCAGCTCCGATGGGGGGGGGCGCGTTGAAGCTTTCTTT. This sequence encodes CASSDGGGRVEAFF. The full variable domain, rest sourced from reference TRBV2 and TRBJ1-1, is EPEVTQTPSHQVTQMGQEVILRCVPISNHLYFYWYRQILGQKVEFLVSFYNNEISEKSEIFDDQFSVERPDGSNFTLKIRSTKLEDSAMYFCASSDGGGRVEAFFGQGTRLTVV.

The chain employs TRBV4-1 and TRBJ2-1; no clear D gene. Trimming shortened V by 1 base and J by 7 bases, and 11 bases separated the two germline ends. The germline gives CDR1 MGHRA, CDR2 YSYEKL. CDR3 size: 14 residues. The CDR3 DNA sequence: TGCGCCAGCAGCCAAGGAATAGTAGGGAATGAGCAGTTCTTC. Protein: CASSQGIVGNEQFF.

This clone was counted a single time. J is TRBJ1-2 and V is TRBV7-9; D perhaps matches TRBD1 (5 bases). The CDR3 loop spans 13 amino acids. Trimming shortened V by 2 bases and J by 4 bases, and 8 bases separated the two germline ends. The germline V gene has CDR1 SEHNR and CDR2 FQNEAQ (reference sequence). DNA for the CDR3: TGTGCCAGCAGCTTATTCCAGGGCTATGGCTACACCTTC. Protein sequence: CASSLFQGYGYTF.

V usage is TRBV30 and J usage is TRBJ1-5; D ambiguous. Trimming removed 5 bases from V and 0 bases from J, with 8 bases in between. Per germline, CDR1 GTSNPN and CDR2 SVGIG (reference sequence). The CDR3 extends over 13 amino acids. The CDR3 DNA follows: TGTGCCTGGCAGGCTTATAGCAATCAGCCCCAGCATTTT. Translation: CAWQAYSNQPQHF. Together with reference TRBV30 and TRBJ1-5, the CDR3 gives the full variable domain: SQTIHQWPATLVQPVGSPLSLECTVEGTSNPNLYWYRQAAGRGLQLLFYSVGIGQISSEVPQNLSASRPQDRQFILSSKKLLLSDSGFYLCAWQAYSNQPQHFGDGTRLSIL.

V gene TRBV7-2 combines with J gene TRBJ2-1; 9 bases line up with TRBD2. The CDR3 spans 15 residues. V gave up 1 base and J gave up 12 bases; unmatched junction bases: 10. In germline, CDR1 is SGHTA, CDR2 FQGNSA. Here the CDR3 reads CASSLDAGGPAGQFF. DNA of the CDR3: TGTGCCAGCAGCTTAGACGCGGGAGGGCCGGCAGGGCAGTTCTTC.

The table lists this clone with a few counts. This chain links TRBV6-1 with TRBJ1-4, with D uncertain. This CDR3 comprises 15 residues. Germline V gene lookup returns CDR1 MNHNS and CDR2 SASEGT. Trimming stripped 0 bases from V and 7 bases from J, with 12 bases between. CDR3 region: CASSEARANGEKLFF. Written as DNA, the CDR3 is TGTGCCAGCAGTGAAGCGCGGGCTAATGGTGAAAAACTGTTTTTT.

The V call is TRBV15, the J call TRBJ2-1; 13 nucleotides align to TRBD2. The CDR3 is 16 residues long. CDR1 is LNHNV and CDR2 is YYDKDF in the germline V gene (reference sequence). Trimming cost V 5 bases and J 7 bases; bases outside gene matches: 8. The CDR3 loop is CATSLGLAGVGNEQFF. DNA for the CDR3: TGTGCCACCAGCCTAGGACTAGCGGGAGTTGGGAATGAGCAGTTCTTC.

The CDR3 spells CASSPQLNTEAFF. The CDR3 DNA sequence: TGTGCCAGCAGCCCTCAGCTGAACACTGAAGCTTTCTTT. The chain is built from TRBV11-2 and TRBJ1-1, with D unclear. CDR1 and CDR2 from the germline V gene are SGHAT and FQNNGV. The CDR3 length is 13 residues. Trimming removed 5 bases at V and 0 bases at J, with 7 bases between.

The chain uses TRBV6-5 and TRBJ1-1; D not certain. Looked up from germline, CDR1 is MNHEY and CDR2 is SVGAGI. V lost 6 bases to trimming and J lost 4 bases, with 18 bases between them. This CDR3 is built from 15 residues. CDR3 coding DNA: TGTGCCAGCAGGACCCCGGGGAAAGGGATCACTGAAGCTTTCTTT. As protein: CASRTPGKGITEAFF.

V gene TRBV4-1 combines with J gene TRBJ2-2, with D hard to call. Germline assignment: CDR1 MGHRA and CDR2 YSYEKL. The germline V and J ends were trimmed by 1 base and 2 bases, with 14 bases remaining between them. The CDR3 runs to 17 residues. CDR3 DNA sequence: TGCGCCAGCAGCCAAGTCAAAGGCCCGATCAACACCGGGGAGCTGTTTTTT. The encoded protein is CASSQVKGPINTGELFF.

The CDR3 is CASSLQGWEDTQYF. CDR3 bases: TGTGCCAGCTCACTACAGGGTTGGGAAGATACGCAGTATTTT. The chain has TRBV18 and TRBJ2-3, with D tentatively TRBD1 (6 bases). Looked up from germline, CDR1 is KGHSH and CDR2 is LQKENI. The V end was cut by 4 bases, the J end by 5 bases, with 13 bases between. CDR3 size: 14 residues.

The chain links TRBV6-1 to TRBJ1-5; D is uncertain. V lost 2 bases, J lost 0 bases, and 11 bases lay in between. Germline CDR1 reads MNHNS; CDR2 reads SASEGT. This CDR3 contains 16 residues. CDR3 residues: CASSELSRYSNQPQHF. The CDR3 DNA reads as TGTGCCAGCAGTGAATTGTCCAGGTATAGCAATCAGCCCCAGCATTTT.

This clone occurred a few times. V is TRBV30 and J is TRBJ1-1; 9 nucleotides agree with TRBD1. The CDR3 consists of 15 residues. The germline V gene encodes CDR1 GTSNPN and CDR2 SVGIG (reference sequence). The trim removed 0 bases at V and 5 bases at J, leaving 7 bases unmatched. In nucleotides, the CDR3 is TGTGCCTGGAGTGTCCTCTGGACAGGGGAAACTGAAGCTTTCTTT. Amino acids: CAWSVLWTGETEAFF.

The gene calls are TRBV5-1 and TRBJ1-1; no clear D. The CDR3 spans 13 residues. Germline values: CDR1 SGHRS, CDR2 YFSETQ. With 3 bases removed from V and 1 base from J, the gap between germline ends came to 7 bases. The CDR3 sequence is CASSSAGNTEAFF. The DNA of the CDR3 is TGCGCCAGCAGCTCCGCAGGGAACACTGAAGCTTTCTTT.

The J gene is TRBJ1-1, the V gene TRBV28; possible D gene TRBD1, 6 bases. Germline V gene sequence: CDR1 MDHEN, CDR2 SYDVKM. Trimming pared 6 bases from V and 5 bases from J, leaving 16 bases between. The CDR3 has 14 amino acids. CDR3 bases: TGTGCCAGCAGGGGGCCAGGGGAGAGTACTGAAGCTTTCTTT. Translated: CASRGPGESTEAFF.

V and J are TRBV28 and TRBJ1-4, with D possibly TRBD1 on 6 matching bases. The germline V and J ends were trimmed by 7 bases and 8 bases, with 17 bases remaining between them. Germline V gene lookup returns CDR1 MDHEN and CDR2 SYDVKM. CDR3 length: 14 amino acids. This chain's CDR3 is CASTRGGHGEKLFF. The CDR3 nucleotides read TGTGCCAGCACCCGGGGGGGGCACGGGGAAAAACTGTTTTTT.

The chain is built from TRBV7-9 and TRBJ1-1; a possible D gene is TRBD1 (6 bases). CDR3 length: 16 amino acids. V was pared by 4 bases and J by 0 bases, with 15 bases between. Germline V gives CDR1 SEHNR, CDR2 FQNEAQ (reference sequence). CDR3 region: CASSSPWTVMNTEAFF. The CDR3 nucleotides read TGTGCCAGCAGCTCACCTTGGACAGTAATGAACACTGAAGCTTTCTTT.

V gene TRBV6-5 combines with J gene TRBJ1-2, with D hard to call. The length of the CDR3 is 14 residues. V shed 0 bases and J shed 5 bases, with 10 bases lying between them. Germline V gene sequence: CDR1 MNHEY, CDR2 SVGAGI. The CDR3 spells CASSYSGFGYGYTF. The DNA of the CDR3 is TGTGCCAGCAGTTACTCTGGTTTTGGGTATGGCTACACCTTC.